The clone carrying this T cell receptor beta chain has just one count. Its antigen is not identified. Here immunoSEQ multiplex PCR was the method, and the copy in TCRdb shows in-frame clones only, minus some. The sample shows some 2,000,000 clones, roughly 95% of them seen only once. V gave up 3 bases and J gave up 3 bases; unmatched junction bases: 4. Germline CDR1 MNHNY, CDR2 SVGAGI (reference sequence). The CDR3 runs to 14 residues. This sample was included in a study of shared clonotypes between healthy human individuals. Study-level results: Genetic and exposure-history diversity was limited by the small donor number.

This receptor was obtained from a man in his late teens or twenties in good health. The V call is TRBV6-6, the J call TRBJ1-1, with 7 bases aligning to TRBD1. Sequenced sample: naive CD4+ T cells sorted from blood. As for subset: CD45RA+ positively selected. The CDR3 loop is CASSYRQGDTEAFF. The CDR3 DNA follows: TGTGCCAGCAGTTATAGACAGGGCGACACTGAAGCTTTCTTT.